This is a list of T cell receptor beta chains from one sample in a study of early stage breast cancer tumors. Here immunoSEQ multiplex PCR was the method, and the copy in TCRdb shows in-frame clones only, minus some. Among about 51,000 clones listed, 78% were seen once. Sequences were obtained from blood. The receptors shown here come from a middle-aged person with breast cancer. Both conserved end residues are trimmed from each CDR3. Clone size, where shown, is once, few, many, or a class for clones that have expanded.

clone size	V gene	J gene	CDR3 protein
NA	TRBV28	TRBJ1-1	AGKQGSGTEAF
few	TRBV30	TRBJ1-5	AWSRGDSNQPQH
NA	TRBV11-1	TRBJ1-2	ASSDPGTGRGYT
few	TRBV7-3	TRBJ2-2	ASSSTSGSRTGELF
NA	TRBV18	TRBJ2-1	ASSPGTNDEQF
NA	TRBV5-1	TRBJ1-2	ASSLLDRSNGYT
NA	TRBV7-6	TRBJ2-3	ASSPGVQRTDTQY
NA	TRBV2	TRBJ2-1	ASREREGGDEQF
NA	TRBV29-1	TRBJ2-1	SVDKGTSYNEQF
NA	TRBV28	TRBJ1-4	ASSSTGGDNEKLF
NA	TRBV18	TRBJ2-5	ASVSTRRGQETQY
few	TRBV5-4	TRBJ2-7	ASSLAGTLAGEQY
NA	TRBV30	TRBJ2-3	AWSMIRDTQY
NA	TRBV2	TRBJ2-2	ASRETGDQWAGELF
NA	TRBV30	TRBJ1-3	AWSSGFGNTIY
NA	TRBV27	TRBJ2-5	ASSLVGGEQETQY
NA	TRBV10-2	TRBJ1-2	ASSESETGTYGYT
NA	TRBV6-5	TRBJ2-5	ASSSPSTGRGETQY
NA	TRBV28	TRBJ1-2	ASSFFGGTNYGYT
NA	TRBV5-4	TRBJ2-7	ASSSGLQAVSEQY
NA	TRBV29-1	TRBJ2-1	SVEEGTGSSYNEQF
NA	TRBV5-1	TRBJ2-1	ASSPGQGVLDEQF
once	TRBV6-5	TRBJ1-5	ASKRGVDQPQH
NA	TRBV2	TRBJ2-5	ASSSPGGQETQY
NA	TRBV6-1	TRBJ2-7	ASILLGGSSYEQY
NA	TRBV18	TRBJ2-7	ASSPNVHEQY
NA	TRBV4-2	TRBJ2-7	ASSQRTGTSGSSYEQY
NA	TRBV10-3	TRBJ2-7	AISDGLAGGPYEQY
few	TRBV19	TRBJ2-5	ASSDGPGETQY
once	TRBV18	TRBJ2-7	ASSLGRVQGEQY
NA	TRBV19	TRBJ2-5	ASSPMVQETQY
NA	TRBV27	TRBJ2-3	ASSLNSGSTDTQY
NA	TRBV2	TRBJ1-2	ATRGYT
NA	TRBV7-9	TRBJ2-5	ASSLGAAGETQY
NA	TRBV6-5	TRBJ1-1	ACGTEGGEAF
once	TRBV5-6	TRBJ1-3	ASSQPGQGGPGNTIY
few	TRBV6-5	TRBJ1-2	ASSSGTHYGYT
NA	TRBV7-9	TRBJ1-4	ASSFGPWTGQNEKLF
NA	TRBV10-1	TRBJ2-2	ASSQPEGTGELF
NA	TRBV30	TRBJ1-2	AWSRSRARGYT
NA	TRBV30	TRBJ2-5	AWGRGQGGETQY
NA	TRBV11-1	TRBJ2-5	ASSGTSGRGETQY
NA	TRBV7-2	TRBJ1-5	ASSPFRTANQPQH
NA	TRBV19	TRBJ1-5	ASSTRGQGNQPQH
NA	TRBV6-6	TRBJ2-5	ASSYRRDVQETQY
few	TRBV5-4	TRBJ2-5	ASSLPRETQY
NA	TRBV4-1	TRBJ1-5	ASSQGGTDPQH
NA	TRBV11-2	TRBJ2-5	ASSRSGVKETQY
NA	TRBV20-1	TRBJ2-1	SARRGGEQF
NA	TRBV27	TRBJ2-5	ASRGLAVYYGGETQY
NA	TRBV5-1	TRBJ2-3	ASSLGTRTADTQY
NA	TRBV19	TRBJ2-1	ASSIFPQAGGQYNEQF
NA	TRBV19	TRBJ2-1	ASSTGTSGRGYNEQF
NA	TRBV10-1	TRBJ1-5	ASSDWQGVRNQPQH
few	TRBV28	TRBJ2-1	ASSTKREGRNEQF
NA	TRBV20-1	TRBJ2-1	SATWENEQF
once	TRBV7-2	TRBJ2-5	ASSLVTSRETQY